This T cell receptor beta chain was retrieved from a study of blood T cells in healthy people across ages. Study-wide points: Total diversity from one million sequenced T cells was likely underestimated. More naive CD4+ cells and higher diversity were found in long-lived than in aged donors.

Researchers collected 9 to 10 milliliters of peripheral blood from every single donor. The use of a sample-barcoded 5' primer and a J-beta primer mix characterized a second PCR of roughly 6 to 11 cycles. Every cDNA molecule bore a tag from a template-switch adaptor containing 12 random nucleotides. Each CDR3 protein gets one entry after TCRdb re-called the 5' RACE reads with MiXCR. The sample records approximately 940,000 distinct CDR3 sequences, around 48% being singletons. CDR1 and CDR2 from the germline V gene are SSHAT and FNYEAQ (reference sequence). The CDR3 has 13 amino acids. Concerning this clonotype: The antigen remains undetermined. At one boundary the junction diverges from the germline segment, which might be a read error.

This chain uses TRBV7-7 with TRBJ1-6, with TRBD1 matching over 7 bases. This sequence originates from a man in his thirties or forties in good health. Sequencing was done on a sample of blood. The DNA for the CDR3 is TGTGCTAGCAGCGTCGACAGGGATTCACCCCTCCACTTT. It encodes CASSVDRDSPLHF.